Listed below are T cell receptor beta chains from one sample, sequenced in a study of blood T cell repertoires in COVID-19. The method was immunoSEQ multiplex PCR; TCRdb's version includes in-frame clones alone and lacks a portion of them. The table has about 120,000 clones, over 75% seen once. Sequencing input: peripheral blood. These receptors were taken from a woman at least 80 years old with acute or convalescent COVID-19. CDR3s leave out the opening cysteine and the closing phenylalanine or tryptophan. Size tells how often a clone was seen (once, few, many) or the class of an expanded clone, and some rows leave it out.

-,TRBV13,ASSLGAWGGTDTQY
-,TRBV28,ASSFQGSAGELF
-,TRBV6-5,ASSYWPGERAF
few,TRBV6-2/TRBV6-3,ASSYGYAGGSYEQY
-,TRBV20-1,SAPAGYGYT
once,TRBV19,ASTPEGQIYGYT
-,TRBV27,ASSGLAGFTDTQY
-,TRBV5-4,ASSFDRGVGYT
-,TRBV5-1,ASSFSGQSDTGELF
-,TRBV7-8,ASSNSLNYGYT
-,TRBV28,ASRAGQVGQPQH
-,TRBV10-3,ATRGEGQRGYT
-,TRBV27,ASRPETDNYGYT
-,TRBV6-2/TRBV6-3,ASSWGRTTEAF
-,TRBV2,ASSEVGLEQF
few,TRBV12-3/TRBV12-4,ASSVFGGTEAF
-,TRBV3-1/TRBV3-2,ASSLRGGTGVIRSPLH
once,TRBV7-2,ASSIDRNYGYT
medium-sized,TRBV19,ASRRTHFRRNEQF
-,TRBV4-1,ASSNQRQGLGSPLH
-,TRBV5-6,ASSSGPNIQY
few,TRBV2,ASSEWGRQGDSPLH
once,TRBV5-5,ASSFGPTNEKLF
-,TRBV11-3,ASSLSLAADTQY
-,TRBV29-1,SVTTDRTRVGAF
-,TRBV5-5,ASSKGAQETQY
-,TRBV16,ASSQSTGNYGYT
-,TRBV5-1,ASSSPTSDLRNTGELF
-,TRBV18,ASSRLQGRTEAF
-,TRBV9,ASSVAGGEAF
-,TRBV6-5,ASGGNSPLH
-,TRBV7-2,ASSSLIETQY
-,TRBV4-2,ASSPDREKLF
-,TRBV6-5,ASSYSSQGGLDGYT
-,TRBV5-1,ASSPGTGAEKLF
-,TRBV5-4,ASSRGPSNEKLF
-,TRBV11-3,ASSLGRNTGELF
few,TRBV5-5,ASSYGGTGFNYGYT